This T cell receptor beta chain stems from a study of Ad26.COV2.S vaccination and SARS-CoV-2 variants. Turning to the study itself: Donor got 5x10^10 or 1x10^11 viral particles of Ad26.COV2.S.

To note about this clone: Antigen unknown.

Data came from immunoSEQ multiplex PCR; TCRdb stores just in-frame clones and leaves some out. The sample lists a few hundred thousand clones, around 86% occurring once. There are 16 residues in the CDR3. Germline lookup yields CDR1 KGHSH and CDR2 LQKENI. The junction had 4 bases not matched to a gene; V was cut back by 2 bases and J by 1 base. Study-level points and caveats: Post-vaccination breadth of spike-specific CD8+ and CD4+ T cell responses was reportedly substantial.

Sample treatment: around 19 received Ad26.COV2.S at low or high dose, single or two shots; 5 received placebo; per-sample allocation not given. The investigators took samples on day 63 after the first vaccine or placebo injection. The chain is built from TRBV18 and TRBJ1-1, with 10 bases lining up with TRBD1. The receptor comes from a person aged 18-60 years who received the Ad26.COV2.S COVID-19 vaccine or a placebo. The material was peripheral blood, obtained in a trial of Ad26.COV2.S vaccine versus placebo. CDR3 nucleotide sequence: TGTGCCAGCTCACCAGCGACAGGGGGCTGGAACACTGAAGCTTTCTTT. Amino acids: CASSPATGGWNTEAFF.